This TCR beta chain was recovered during a study of identifying expanded T cells in peripheral blood. Healthy donors had no documented immune events, such as infections, while sampled. Whole-study results and caveats: Approximately 1.1 clones differed between technical replicates, versus roughly 16 and 20 over time. Two-week clone count variance significantly increased as total template count grew.

The CDR3 loop spans 15 amino acids. V was cut by 5 bases and J by 0 bases, with 14 bases left in between. Germline V gene sequence: CDR1 SGHAT, CDR2 FQNNGV. Remarks on this clone: No antigen is known for it.

Profiled with immunoSEQ multiplex PCR; TCRdb holds only in-frame clones, not every one. The sample includes roughly 100,000 clones, more than 70% seen only once; the top ten take approximately 3.9%. The J gene is TRBJ2-7, the V gene TRBV11-2; D gene uncertain. This TCR was recovered from a person aged 18 to 75 in good health. The sample comprised blood. This CDR3 is CASSRRAEPSYEQYF. CDR3 DNA: TGTGCCAGCAGCCGCCGGGCCGAACCCTCCTACGAGCAGTACTTC.